The rows below give T cell receptor beta chains drawn from one sample of a study of T cells after yellow fever vaccination. From the 5' RACE reads, TCRdb called clonotypes with MiXCR, one entry per CDR3 protein. The sample holds under 350,000 distinct CDR3 sequences, 4.1% seen once. The material was PBMCs, obtained 5 days after the yellow fever booster vaccination. The origin of the receptors is a man younger than 35 who received the YFV17D yellow fever vaccine. CDR3s include the opening cysteine and the closing phenylalanine or tryptophan. The D gene is left open where the match is weak. A row's size may be missing; if present it is once, few, many or a size class.

cdr3_nt: TGTGCCAGTTCCCTCTCAAACAGTGGTGGAAACACCATATATTTT
cdr3_aa: CASSLSNSGGNTIYF
d_call: .
v_call: TRBV6-6
clone_size: .
j_call: TRBJ1-3

cdr3_nt: TGTGCCAGCAGTCCCGGACCGGCTAACTATGGCTACACCTTC
cdr3_aa: CASSPGPANYGYTF
d_call: .
v_call: TRBV6-6
clone_size: few
j_call: TRBJ1-2

cdr3_nt: TGCAGCGTTGAAGAAAGCGAGGTTGAGCAGTTCTTC
cdr3_aa: CSVEESEVEQFF
d_call: .
v_call: TRBV29-1
clone_size: .
j_call: TRBJ2-1

cdr3_nt: TGCGCCAGCAGCCAAGATTCCCCACAGGTGAGCTCCTACAATGAGCAGTTCTTC
cdr3_aa: CASSQDSPQVSSYNEQFF
d_call: .
v_call: TRBV4-3
clone_size: few
j_call: TRBJ2-1

cdr3_nt: TGTGCCAGCAGCAAAGCGTTCGGGCCTTGGTGGGGGAAAGAGACCCAGTACTTC
cdr3_aa: CASSKAFGPWWGKETQYF
d_call: .
v_call: TRBV21-1
clone_size: many
j_call: TRBJ2-5

cdr3_nt: TGTGCCAGCAGCTTAGATAGGGACTATGAAGCTTTCTTT
cdr3_aa: CASSLDRDYEAFF
d_call: .
v_call: TRBV7-2
clone_size: few
j_call: TRBJ1-1

cdr3_nt: TGTGCCAGCAGGAAACAACAGGGATCGGAGACCCAGTACTTC
cdr3_aa: CASRKQQGSETQYF
d_call: .
v_call: TRBV28
clone_size: many
j_call: TRBJ2-5

cdr3_nt: TGTGCCAGCAGTATAGCGGGGGGAACTTACAATGAGCAGTTCTTC
cdr3_aa: CASSIAGGTYNEQFF
d_call: TRBD2
v_call: TRBV25-1
clone_size: many
j_call: TRBJ2-1

cdr3_nt: TGTGCCAGCAGCTTAGCGTCGGCAGGGGGGTTCACTGAAGCTCTCTTT
cdr3_aa: CASSLASAGGFTEALF
d_call: TRBD1
v_call: TRBV7-2
clone_size: few
j_call: TRBJ1-1

cdr3_nt: TGTGCCAGCAGCTTGGCCGTTGCGGGGGCTAGCAATGAGCAGTTCTTC
cdr3_aa: CASSLAVAGASNEQFF
d_call: .
v_call: TRBV5-4
clone_size: many
j_call: TRBJ2-1

cdr3_nt: TGTGCCAGCAGCTTAACGGGACAGGGGTATGGCTACACCTTC
cdr3_aa: CASSLTGQGYGYTF
d_call: TRBD1
v_call: TRBV7-2
clone_size: many
j_call: TRBJ1-2

cdr3_nt: TGTGCCACCAGTGATAACTATGGCTACACCTTC
cdr3_aa: CATSDNYGYTF
d_call: .
v_call: TRBV24-1
clone_size: few
j_call: TRBJ1-2

cdr3_nt: TGTGCCAGCAGACCTACTTGGGGACAGTCTTCGTTAGATGAAAAACTGTTTTTT
cdr3_aa: CASRPTWGQSSLDEKLFF
d_call: TRBD1
v_call: TRBV11-2
clone_size: few
j_call: TRBJ1-4

cdr3_nt: TGTGCCATCAAGGAAGGGACAGCACTCTATAATTCACCCCTCCACTTT
cdr3_aa: CAIKEGTALYNSPLHF
d_call: TRBD1
v_call: TRBV7-2
clone_size: .
j_call: TRBJ1-6

cdr3_nt: TGCAGTGCTCTTGGCCATTACACATACAGCACAGATACGCAGTATTTT
cdr3_aa: CSALGHYTYSTDTQYF
d_call: .
v_call: TRBV20-1
clone_size: few
j_call: TRBJ2-3

cdr3_nt: TGTGCCAGCAGCTTATCCGGGGCCCTAGCTCTCGGAAACACCATATATTTT
cdr3_aa: CASSLSGALALGNTIYF
d_call: .
v_call: TRBV11-2
clone_size: few
j_call: TRBJ1-3

cdr3_nt: TGTGCCATCTACCCCCGGACAGGCAACACTGAAGCTTTCTTT
cdr3_aa: CAIYPRTGNTEAFF
d_call: TRBD1
v_call: TRBV12-3/TRBV12-4
clone_size: many
j_call: TRBJ1-1

cdr3_nt: TGCGCCAGCAGCTTGGACGGTCTAGCGGGGGACTACAATGAGCAGTTCTTC
cdr3_aa: CASSLDGLAGDYNEQFF
d_call: TRBD2
v_call: TRBV5-1
clone_size: many
j_call: TRBJ2-1

cdr3_nt: TGCGCCAGCAGCGCACGGGACAATCAAGAGACCCAGTACTTC
cdr3_aa: CASSARDNQETQYF
d_call: .
v_call: TRBV5-1
clone_size: many
j_call: TRBJ2-5